Reported below is one T cell receptor beta chain. Its antigen specificity is not known. Qualities for individual bases were not recorded, and no much larger clone is one base off. V lost 4 bases and J lost 0 bases, and the count of bases not matched to a germline gene is 8. From the germline V gene, CDR1 is LGHNA and CDR2 is YNFKEQ. Including the terminal cysteine and phenylalanine, the CDR3 comprises 17 residues. Of the read, only the CDR3 DNA is kept; its 51 bases are in frame from base 1. This entry is derived from a study of cytomegalovirus exposure and HLA in healthy donors (dated by TCRdb to 2015 to 2018). Background on the whole study: The roughly 700 repertoires of the first cohort and the 95 to 150 validation repertoires were produced on the same platform, according to a later analysis. A separate validation cohort of about 110 different subjects was used in addition to the roughly 640-subject first cohort. High-throughput TCR immunosequencing, statistical association of individual TCRs with disease status, and machine learning were combined to predict cytomegalovirus infection status. The study was designed to test whether signatures of past pathogen exposure could be identified by cataloging public T cell receptors.

Donors formed part of the validation cohort, which comprised over a hundred subjects and was distinct from the first cohort of 670 or so subjects. Libraries were built with the immunoSEQ multiplex PCR assay. As for how the authors treated the data: A statistical classification framework was developed to diagnose cytomegalovirus status using the catalog of TCR beta chain sequences. TCRdb mirrors the immuneACCESS table, restricted to in-frame sequences. Some clones are absent from its copies; in checked studies, under half trace to an unresolved V gene, and the reason for the others is unknown. That table gives V, J and clone size, and the DNA gave D and trimming. The sample table holds roughly 130,000 clones, of which roughly 90% were seen once. 1.4% to 1.5% of the sample is held by the ten biggest clonotypes. What the work shows at the level of the full study, not this receptor alone: Most TCR sequences were seen in very few donors, while some public TCRs were found in many individuals. The validation cohort had no HLA typing available for a later analysis, so co-occurrence within that cohort was assessed over all 120 or so repertoires. The study gave a list of 150 to 200 TCR beta chains associated with cytomegalovirus. In vitro tests confirmed that a few of the cytomegalovirus-associated TCR beta chains recognize cytomegalovirus antigens. The authors suggested that the approach could potentially be generalized to other disease states and immunological phenotypes. Of the cluster scores, roughly 95% were above 0 in a later analysis, which found that TCRs clustered in the first cohort also tended to co-occur in the approximately 130 validation repertoires. In both the original and validation cohorts, the classifier was reported to diagnose cytomegalovirus status with high specificity and sensitivity.

Sequencing was carried out using PBMCs. This chain joins TRBV4-2 to TRBJ2-7; 11 central bases correspond to TRBD2. The TCR was taken from a young man in good health and CMV-seronegative. The CDR3 corresponds to CASSRIAGGQSSYEQYF. DNA sequence: TGTGCCAGCAGCCGGATAGCGGGAGGGCAGAGCTCCTACGAGCAGTACTTC.